This T cell receptor (beta chain) was found in a study of human T cells and chemical hapten exposure (dated by TCRdb to the early 2020s). Regarding the complete study: For sensitization, 2% DPC in acetone was applied to an approximately 2 cm by approximately 2 cm area of upper inner arm skin. Throughout the study period of roughly 24 weeks, patients also received therapeutic DPC doses to the scalp every week. Patch tests used Finn chambers with 0.01% DPC on the upper back, scored after 6 days by International Contact Dermatitis Research Group standards. Most of the patients in the cohort were female, and the cohort covered alopecia areata with under or over 50% scalp involvement, alopecia totalis and alopecia universalis. The libraries were sequenced as a pool, and the TCR yield per sample differed mostly because of small variations in library volumes within the pool. The study tracked peripheral blood TCR repertoire changes in vivo during primary and secondary sensitization to the hapten diphenylcyclopropenone (DPC) in alopecia patients. Blood samples were taken from patients before sensitization (week 0) and then at 2, 6 and about 24 weeks after DPC sensitization. For TCR sequencing, blood came from 25 to 35 alopecia patients at anywhere from one to four time points (pre-sensitization, 2, 6 and 24 weeks).

Study-level results and caveats: Expanded TCRs formed significantly more large CDR3 similarity clusters than pre-sensitization or healthy control sets, consistent with antigen-driven responses. The number of PT1 expanded TCRs positively correlated with patch test score, significant at thresholds 8, 16 and 32 but not 4. No change with DPC sensitization was found in the number of TCRs above 1 in 1000 frequency, and no evidence of global repertoire structure alterations was found. Alopecia, a presumed autoimmune disease, was present in all patients, so the immune response of the patients might differ from that of healthy individuals. After repeated subsampling, changes were observed in the strength of the expansion versus patch-test correlation and in the threshold at which the correlation became significant.

Per the publication, the time point label means: patch test 1, 2 weeks after DPC sensitization. Explained via the paper, the treatment or condition label denotes: therapeutic diphenylcyclopropenone sensitization with weekly scalp DPC. Blood at each patch-test visit was drawn before the patch test was applied. To be eligible, patients had to be aged 18 to 70, diagnosed with alopecia and judged suitable for DPC therapy, while pregnant patients were excluded. Unfractionated whole blood was collected in Tempus Blood RNA tubes, and total RNA was extracted from that blood. The library was built by means of RACE. The run used a NextSeq 500. During library preparation, unique molecular identifiers were attached to individual cDNA molecules so that TCRs could be counted in a quantitative, reproducible way. Each blood RNA sample was used to sequence both TCR alpha and TCR beta chains. For the original study's pipeline: The median number of TCRs per sample was some 100,000, ranging from about 20,000 to 750,000. V, J and CDR3 annotation of the TCR reads was carried out using the Decombinator software suite. For PS versus PT1 abundance plots, all samples were subsampled to the same number of TCRs (28,000). TCRs were defined as expanded if absent before sensitization and observed at least eight times at the 2-week time point. TCRdb reanalyzed the raw reads on its own, using fastp at Q25 for trimming and MiXCR for clone calling, and kept in-frame beta chains. Rows merge per CDR3 protein into single entries with the most common DNA and genes. TCRdb's processing, not the study's, gives the V and J calls here. The sample yields 150,000 to 200,000 distinct CDR3 sequences; roughly 14% were counted once. The ten largest account for 1.7% of the sample.

Between the V and J ends, shortened by 0 bases and 2 bases respectively, the junction contains 8 bases. The germline V gene specifies MNHEY as CDR1 and SVGAGI as CDR2. The CDR3 runs 15 residues from the cysteine to the phenylalanine. The CDR3 DNA has 45 bases and is translated from base 1. This clonotype has only a few counts. It has no known antigen specificity. Base qualities are not at hand, and no much larger clone is one base apart. This chain is built from TRBV6-5 and TRBJ1-5; there is no confident call for the D gene. The clonotype originates from a woman aged 25 to 39 with alopecia areata. Some clones in this sample may be carry-over from other donors' samples. The sequencing used whole blood, collected in connection with sensitization to the hapten diphenylcyclopropenone (DPC). The DNA sequence is as follows: TGTGCCAGCAGTTACTCGAGGGTGGGCAATCAGCCCCAGCATTTT. Its amino acids are CASSYSRVGNQPQHF.